This T cell receptor beta chain was identified in a study of blood T cell repertoires in COVID-19 (dated by TCRdb to the early 2020s). As for the study more broadly: Collaborator samples came from the United States, Italy and Spain and covered acute and convalescent phases of COVID-19. The repertoires were released in a freely available public database intended as a resource for research on the immune response to SARS-CoV-2. Where available, HLA class I and class II types were obtained from metadata supplied by the sample provider rather than from assay-based typing. The dataset comprised deeply sampled blood TCRbeta repertoires from subjects exposed to, actively infected with, or recovered from COVID-19. Nearly every sample came with metadata listing a de-identified subject ID, COVID-19 status, age in years and sex. The material from the prospective study consisted of cDNA or gDNA derived from T cells, B-cell-depleted T cells, or PBMCs. Samples came from the ongoing ImmuneRACE study (first 160 participants) plus 1,254 subjects from 6 global collaborators. Study-wide conclusions, independent of this receptor: The quantity of clinical and demographic metadata differed by source and by participant and was supplied without curation.

The cysteine opens and the phenylalanine closes a CDR3 of 15 amino acids. Of all the DNA, just the CDR3 is kept, 45 bases in frame from base 1. For this chain, trimming is 0 bases at the V end and 3 bases at the J end, and the number of junction bases without a gene match is 2. Reading the germline V gene gives CDR1 MGHRA and CDR2 YSYEKL. As concerns this clone: Its antigen remains unidentified. One base away there is no much larger clone; base qualities are not given.

The immunoSEQ Assay, a bias-controlled multiplex PCR, was used to amplify TCRbeta CDR3 regions from genomic DNA. As for the authors' bioinformatics: The number of nucleated cells in each sample was estimated from the amplification of reference gene primers within the assay. To quantify the absolute abundance of each unique TCRbeta CDR3 rearrangement, sequence reads were collapsed and filtered. For each sample, productive Simpson clonality was calculated as the square root of Simpson's diversity index over productive rearrangements. In its TCRdb copy, this immuneACCESS table keeps in-frame sequences only and misses some clones. Where compared with another copy, unresolved V genes explain less than half of these, and the others have no known cause. V, J and clone size derive from that table, while D and trimming were established from the DNA sequence. For this sample the table gives roughly 230,000 clones, of which nearly 90% were detected only once. Roughly 5% of the sample comes from the top ten.

A second Seattle source provided samples from volunteer blood donors who had recovered from COVID-19. The collaborating institutions used their own protocols to collect whole blood in K2EDTA tubes. For TCRbeta analysis, collaborator samples were shipped as frozen whole blood, as isolated PBMCs, or as DNA extracted from either sample type. The sequence came from a woman aged 40 to 50 who had recovered from COVID-19. Sequencing input: peripheral blood. The rearrangement joined TRBV4-1 to TRBJ1-1; the central 9 bases match TRBD1. The CDR3 protein: CASSQERTGDTEAFF. The DNA sequence is TGCGCCAGCAGCCAAGAACGGACAGGGGACACTGAAGCTTTCTTT.